Listed here are 8 T cell receptor beta chains from one sample, sequenced in a study of human T cells and chemical hapten exposure. MiXCR, run by TCRdb on the RACE reads, gives a single entry per CDR3 protein. The table lists approximately 400,000 distinct CDR3 sequences, more than 4.5% of them singletons. The sample's time point: patch test 1, 2 weeks after DPC sensitization. Indicated treatment: therapeutic diphenylcyclopropenone sensitization with weekly scalp DPC. The sample consisted of whole blood, taken in connection with sensitization to the hapten diphenylcyclopropenone (DPC). Every receptor here comes from a woman in her fifties or sixties with alopecia areata. Some clones in this sample may be carry-over from other donors' samples.

Many counts were recorded for this clonotype. V is TRBV7-9 and J is TRBJ2-1; 15 positions match TRBD2. The CDR3 has 14 residues. The V segment lost 4 bases and the J segment 10 bases; nucleotides outside the gene matches: 2. The germline gives CDR1 SEHNR, CDR2 FQNEAQ (reference sequence). This chain's CDR3 is CASSWGLAGGEQFF. DNA of the CDR3: TGTGCCAGCAGCTGGGGACTAGCGGGAGGAGAGCAGTTCTTC.

This clonotype was observed many times. The chain couples TRBV28 to TRBJ1-3; D gene ambiguous. Germline V gene sequence: CDR1 MDHEN, CDR2 SYDVKM. The length of the CDR3 is 13 residues. The V and J ends lost 8 bases and 6 bases respectively, with 14 bases between them. CDR3: CASGGVPVNTIYF. CDR3 bases: TGTGCCAGCGGCGGGGTCCCGGTAAACACCATATATTTT.

This clonotype was picked up a small number of times. The V gene is TRBV24-1, the J gene TRBJ2-1; 9 bases agree with TRBD1. J lost 7 bases, V lost 5 bases, and 11 bases had no gene match. Per the germline V gene, CDR1 is KGHDR and CDR2 is SFDVKD. This CDR3 is built from 16 residues. The DNA for the CDR3 is TGTGCCACCAGTGCCTCCCCGGGACAGGGTACGAATGAGCAGTTCTTC. As protein: CATSASPGQGTNEQFF.

This sequence joins TRBV2 and TRBJ2-7; the match to TRBD1 covers 9 bases. With 0 bases clipped from V and 3 bases from J, the junction kept 6 bases outside the gene matches. In germline, CDR1 is SNHLY, CDR2 FYNNEI. The CDR3 loop spans 16 amino acids. The CDR3, as DNA: TGTGCCAGCAGTGAAGCGGGGGGACAGGGAATCTACGAGCAGTACTTC. Translated, it gives CASSEAGGQGIYEQYF.

The table lists this clonotype with many counts. One end of the junction is discordant with germline, which a read error may explain. The gene calls are TRBV5-1 and TRBJ2-3; D could derive from TRBD1 or TRBD2 (5 bases each). Germline V gene lookup returns CDR1 SGHRS and CDR2 YFSETQ. The CDR3 spans 15 residues. DNA for the CDR3: TGCGCCAGCAGCTCCACTCAGAGGGGCACAGATACGCATTATTTT. Translating it yields CASSSTQRGTDTHYF. Complete variable domain (other parts from reference TRBV5-1 and TRBJ2-3): KAGVTQTPRYLIKTRGQQVTLSCSPISGHRSVSWYQQTPGQGLQFLFEYFSETQRNKGNFPGRFSGRQFSNSRSEMNVSTLELGDSALYLCASSSTQRGTDTHYFGPGTRLTVL.

V and J are TRBV10-3 and TRBJ2-5; 8 bases line up with TRBD1. J gave up 4 bases and V 4 bases, and 8 bases lay outside the gene matches. This CDR3 is built from 15 residues. Germline V gene sequence: CDR1 ENHRY, CDR2 SYGVKD. CDR3 nucleotide sequence: TGTGCCATCAGTGGAGGAGACAGGGGAGCAGAGACCCAGTACTTC. Protein product: CAISGGDRGAETQYF.

This clonotype was found many times. The rearrangement joins TRBV20-1 to TRBJ1-1; unclear D gene. CDR1 and CDR2 from the germline V gene are DFQATT and SNEGSKA (reference sequence). The germline V and J ends were trimmed by 1 base and 0 bases, with 6 bases remaining between them. The length of the CDR3 is 13 residues. CDR3 DNA: TGCAGTGCTAGAGCAGGAATGAACACTGAAGCTTTCTTT. Translation gives CSARAGMNTEAFF.

This clonotype was observed many times. The J gene is TRBJ1-5, the V gene TRBV27; 9 bases match TRBD1. This CDR3 contains 16 residues. Looked up from germline, CDR1 is MNHEY and CDR2 is SMNVEV (reference sequence). V dropped 0 bases and J dropped 6; count of bases not matched to a gene: 6. CDR3 sequence (DNA): TGTGCCAGCAGTTTATCAGGGGACAGGGCTTTTCAGCCCCAGCATTTT. Amino acids: CASSLSGDRAFQPQHF.